Below are 5 T cell receptor beta chains sequenced from a single sample in a study of CD8+CD57+ T cells in acquired aplastic anemia. Those patients picked for sequencing had displayed CD8+CD57+ cell expansion on flow cytometry. The study profiled TCR beta VDJ and CDR3 using genomic DNA as template. TCRdb ran MiXCR on the reads and lists one entry per CDR3 protein. In the table there are roughly 500,000 distinct CDR3 sequences, about a third of which are singletons. The sample consisted of sorted CD4+, CD8+, or CD8+CD57+ T cells (not recorded which) from PBMCs. The receptors shown here come from a human donor with aplastic anemia.

This sequence joins TRBV18 and TRBJ2-7, with TRBD1 matching over 7 bases. Germline V CDR1 and CDR2: KGHSH, LQKENI. CDR3 size: 16 residues. Trimming at V came to 6 bases and at J to 2 bases, leaving 13 bases not matched to a gene. The CDR3 DNA follows: TGTGCCAGCTCCCAGACCAGGGACAGCGTGACCTACGAGCAGTACTTC. As protein: CASSQTRDSVTYEQYF.

The rearrangement joins TRBV9 to TRBJ2-1; 7 bases align to TRBD2. This CDR3 has 14 residues. Per the germline V gene, CDR1 is SGDLS and CDR2 is YYNGEE. V lost 4 bases and J lost 6; bases outside the gene matches: 7. CDR3 sequence (DNA): TGTGCCAGCAGCATAGGCCTAGCGGTCAATGAGCAGTTCTTC. Translating it yields CASSIGLAVNEQFF.

This clonotype was observed at least ten times. The chain carries TRBV2 and TRBJ1-1; D perhaps matches TRBD1 (5 bases). Germline V CDR1 and CDR2: SNHLY, FYNNEI. V was pared by 1 base and J by 3 bases, with 6 bases between. This CDR3 has 13 amino acids. The CDR3: CASSEGGYTEAFF. CDR3 nucleotide sequence: TGTGCCAGCAGTGAAGGGGGGTACACTGAAGCTTTCTTT. Full variable domain (rest looked up from reference TRBV2 and TRBJ1-1): EPEVTQTPSHQVTQMGQEVILRCVPISNHLYFYWYRQILGQKVEFLVSFYNNEISEKSEIFDDQFSVERPDGSNFTLKIRSTKLEDSAMYFCASSEGGYTEAFFGQGTRLTVV.

The chain uses TRBV5-1 and TRBJ2-1; perhaps TRBD1 as D (6 bases). The germline V and J ends were trimmed by 4 bases and 5 bases, with 10 bases remaining between them. The CDR3 totals 13 residues. Germline loops: CDR1 SGHRS, CDR2 YFSETQ. CDR3 loop: CASSLGQHNEQFF. CDR3 DNA sequence: TGCGCCAGCAGCCTTGGACAGCACAATGAGCAGTTCTTC.

CDR3 DNA: TGTGCCAGCACCGTCCGGGACAGGGTGCCCAATGAGCAGTTCTTC. Protein sequence: CASTVRDRVPNEQFF. The rearrangement joins TRBV9 to TRBJ2-1, with 9 bases lining up with TRBD1. CDR1 SGDLS and CDR2 YYNGEE come from the germline V gene. The CDR3 consists of 15 residues. The V segment lost 6 bases and the J segment 6 bases; nucleotides outside the gene matches: 10.